The following is a TCR beta chain sequence with its context. The sample belongs to a study of blood T cell repertoires in COVID-19. The repertoire was sequenced with immunoSEQ multiplex PCR; TCRdb's copy has only in-frame clones and lacks some. The sample shows over 45,000 clones, approximately 87% of them seen only once. The V gene end was trimmed by 5 bases and the J gene end by 3 bases; junction bases not matched to a gene: 11. The length of the CDR3 is 16 residues. Germline assignment: CDR1 PRHDT and CDR2 FYEKMQ (reference sequence). This clonotype was obtained from a human donor in a cohort sampled during active COVID-19. Sequenced: peripheral blood. This chain connects TRBV13 to TRBJ1-2; 8 bases align to TRBD1. CDR3: CASSLRPPGQDYGYTF. CDR3 coding DNA: TGTGCCAGCAGCCTCCGTCCTCCGGGACAGGACTATGGCTACACCTTC.